Shown below are 17 T cell receptor beta chains from a single sample sequenced in a study of blood T cells in healthy people across ages. It was with a sample-barcoded 5' primer and a J-beta primer mix that a second PCR of roughly 6 to 11 cycles was run. TCRdb recomputed calls from the 5' RACE reads with MiXCR, one row per CDR3 protein. The sample has fewer than 800,000 distinct CDR3 sequences; approximately 25% are singletons. These same records also appear under a second study, on T cells of mothers and their children.

Material for sequencing was blood. The receptors originated from a boy aged 5-17 years in good health.

This chain connects TRBV6-2 or TRBV6-3 to TRBJ2-1; 9 bases are a match to TRBD2. CDR1 MNHEY and CDR2 SVGEGT come from the germline V gene. This CDR3 region has 15 residues. Trimming removed 5 bases from V and 5 bases from J; junction bases left unmatched: 7. The CDR3 bases are TGTGCCAGCAGTCCCGGGACTAGCTATCACAATGAGCAGTTCTTC. Amino acids: CASSPGTSYHNEQFF.

On this clonotype itself: One junction end does not reproduce the germline sequence, and a read error may be involved. The chain links TRBV7-7 to TRBJ2-3; TRBD1 matches 7 bases. Germline V CDR1 and CDR2: SSHAT, FNYEAQ (reference sequence). The CDR3 consists of 14 residues. The CDR3 loop reads CASSPTGTADTQYF. CDR3 bases: TGTGCTAGCAGCCCAACCGGGACAGCGGATACGCAGTATTTT.

Points on this clonotype: The junction shows a germline mismatch at one end, possibly a read error. The chain has TRBV7-2 and TRBJ2-1; possibly TRBD1 or TRBD2 for D (6 bases each). The germline CDR1 and CDR2 sequences are SGHTA and FQGNSA. The CDR3 loop spans 14 amino acids. Here the CDR3 DNA reads TGTGCCAGCAGCGGGGGGCTGTCCTACAATGTGCAGTTCTTC. Amino acids: CASSGGLSYNVQFF.

This sequence joins TRBV5-6 and TRBJ2-3, with 7 nucleotides matching TRBD2. CDR3 length: 16 amino acids. The V and J ends lost 2 bases and 1 base, in that order; junction bases with no gene match: 7. Germline assignment: CDR1 SGHDT and CDR2 YYEEEE. CDR3 coding DNA: TGTGCCAGCAGCTTACGGTCGGGGGGTGGCACAGATACGCAGTATTTT. It specifies CASSLRSGGGTDTQYF.

The V gene is TRBV7-3, the J gene TRBJ2-6; D could derive from TRBD1 or TRBD2 (6 bases each). Germline CDR1 is SGHTA and CDR2 is FQGTGA. V was cut by 1 base and J by 0 bases, with 13 bases left in between. This CDR3 comprises 18 residues. The CDR3 region has the DNA TGTGCCAGCAGCTTAAGGGGGGCCCCCAGCTCTGGGGCCAACGTCCTGACTTTC. Encoded protein: CASSLRGAPSSGANVLTF.

This clonotype came up a few times. This chain uses TRBV20-1 with TRBJ2-5; TRBD1 might be the D (5 bases). Per the germline V gene, CDR1 is DFQATT and CDR2 is SNEGSKA (reference sequence). The CDR3 has 13 amino acids. The V end lost 3 bases, the J end lost 4 bases, and 12 bases lay between the germline ends. CDR3 sequence reads: CSARSGKGETQYF. The CDR3 DNA follows: TGCAGTGCTAGGTCAGGGAAGGGAGAGACCCAGTACTTC.

This clonotype was recorded a few times. The chain carries TRBV7-2 and TRBJ1-6; tentative D call: TRBD1 (5 bases). V lost 5 bases to trimming and J lost 9 bases, with 14 bases between them. CDR1 is SGHTA, CDR2 FQGNSA, per germline. CDR3 length equals 14 residues. DNA for the CDR3: TGTGCCAGCAGCCCCAGCGGGGGTTTTTCACCCCTCCACTTT. This translates into CASSPSGGFSPLHF.

This clonotype has more than one count but fewer than ten. J is TRBJ2-7 and V is TRBV5-8; the D gene is possibly TRBD1 (5 bases). V gave up 7 bases and J gave up 3 bases, with 8 bases separating them. Germline assignment: CDR1 SGHTS and CDR2 YDEGEE. This CDR3 region has 11 residues. The DNA of the CDR3 is TGTGCCAGCTTCCAGGGCTACGAGCAGTACTTC. Its protein product is CASFQGYEQYF.

V is TRBV11-2 and J is TRBJ2-5, with unresolved D. The DNA end lines up better with TRBJ2-1; the J call may be wrong. CDR1 SGHAT and CDR2 FQNNGV come from the germline V gene. The CDR3 runs to 13 residues. CDR3 bases: TGTGCCAGCAGCTTGGTTAGCAAAAATGAGCAGTTCTTC. Amino acid sequence: CASSLVSKNEQFF.

This clonotype turned up a few times. Germline and junction disagree at one end, which may indicate a read error. The V gene is TRBV12-3 or TRBV12-4, the J gene TRBJ1-1; D perhaps matches TRBD1 (5 bases). This CDR3 has 12 amino acids. The CDR3 loop reads CASSPGNTETFF. The CDR3 DNA follows: TGTGCCAGCAGTCCAGGGAACACTGAAACTTTCTTT.

J is TRBJ1-1 and V is TRBV29-1; perhaps TRBD1 as D (5 bases). This CDR3 is 13 amino acids long. Between the trimmed V and J ends, which lost 3 bases and 4 bases, there was a span of 12 bases. Germline V gene lookup returns CDR1 SQVTM and CDR2 ANQGSEA. DNA of the CDR3: TGCAGCGTTGACAGGGTGCGGGGCACTGAAGCTTTCTTT. It is translated as CSVDRVRGTEAFF.

The chain is built from TRBV6-6 and TRBJ2-7; 7 nucleotides line up with TRBD1. The CDR3 runs to 13 residues. V shed 6 bases and J 4 bases; nucleotides not matched to a gene: 6. Germline CDR1 reads MNHNY; CDR2 reads SVGAGI (reference sequence). The CDR3 reads CASRTGQGYEQYF. CDR3 DNA sequence: TGTGCCAGCAGGACAGGGCAGGGGTACGAGCAGTACTTC.

This rearrangement joins TRBV20-1 to TRBJ2-1, with D perhaps TRBD2 (6 bases). There are 16 residues in the CDR3. The germline V gene encodes CDR1 DFQATT and CDR2 SNEGSKA (reference sequence). Trimming cost V 6 bases and J 0 bases, with 18 bases left between them. The CDR3 bases are TGCAGTGCCGGTAGCCGGAGGGGAGCCTCCTACAATGAGCAGTTCTTC. Residues: CSAGSRRGASYNEQFF.

With respect to this clonotype: An end of the junction differs from the germline gene, which may be a read error. The chain combines TRBV2 with TRBJ2-1, with D tentatively TRBD2 (6 bases). Germline V lookup: CDR1 SNHLY, CDR2 FYNNEI. There are 15 residues in the CDR3. The DNA for the CDR3 is TGTGCCAGCAGTGAAATGGGTAGCGGCTCACCCCTTGGGCTCTTC. Amino acid sequence: CASSEMGSGSPLGLF.

This rearrangement joins TRBV20-1 to TRBJ2-2, with D perhaps being TRBD1 or TRBD2 (6 bases each). V shed 6 bases and J shed 6 bases, with 17 bases lying between them. CDR1 is DFQATT, CDR2 SNEGSKA, per germline (reference sequence). The CDR3 loop spans 14 amino acids. The chain's CDR3 is CSAIERGASGELFF. The CDR3 DNA reads TGCAGTGCCATCGAGAGGGGGGCTTCCGGGGAGCTGTTTTTT.

This sequence joins TRBV2 and TRBJ2-1; D is perhaps TRBD1 or TRBD2 (6 bases each). The end of the DNA fits TRBJ2-5 better, so the J call may be wrong. Per the germline V gene, CDR1 is SNHLY and CDR2 is FYNNEI. This CDR3 has 16 residues. Here the CDR3 reads CASSLIGGPAPETQYF. Here the CDR3 DNA reads TGTGCCAGCAGCCTAATAGGGGGGCCCGCCCCTGAGACCCAGTACTTC.

J is TRBJ1-1 and V is TRBV4-1; 10 bases align to TRBD1. This CDR3 contains 16 residues. Unmatched junction bases numbered 7, after V lost 3 bases and J lost 3 bases. Germline V gene data show CDR1 as MGHRA and CDR2 as YSYEKL. CDR3 in DNA: TGCGCCAGCAGCCACCCCAAGGACAGGGGGGACACTGAAGCTTTCTTT. This translates into CASSHPKDRGDTEAFF.